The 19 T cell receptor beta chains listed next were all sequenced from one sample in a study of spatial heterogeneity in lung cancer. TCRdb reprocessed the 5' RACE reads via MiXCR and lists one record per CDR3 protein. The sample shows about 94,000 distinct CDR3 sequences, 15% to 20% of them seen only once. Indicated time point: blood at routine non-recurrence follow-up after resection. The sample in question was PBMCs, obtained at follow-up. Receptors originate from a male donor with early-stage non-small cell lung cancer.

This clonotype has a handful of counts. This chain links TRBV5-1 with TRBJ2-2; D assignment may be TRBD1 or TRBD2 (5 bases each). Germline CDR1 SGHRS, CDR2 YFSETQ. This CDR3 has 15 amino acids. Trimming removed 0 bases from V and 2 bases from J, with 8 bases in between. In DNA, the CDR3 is TGCGCCAGCAGCTTGGCTGGGGACAACACCGGGGAGCTGTTTTTT. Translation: CASSLAGDNTGELFF.

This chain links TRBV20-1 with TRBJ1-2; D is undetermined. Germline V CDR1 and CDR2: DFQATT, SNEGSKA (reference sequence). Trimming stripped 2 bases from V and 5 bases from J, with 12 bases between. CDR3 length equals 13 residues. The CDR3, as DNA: TGCAGTGCTAGACGGCAGGAGGAATATGGCTACACCTTC. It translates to CSARRQEEYGYTF.

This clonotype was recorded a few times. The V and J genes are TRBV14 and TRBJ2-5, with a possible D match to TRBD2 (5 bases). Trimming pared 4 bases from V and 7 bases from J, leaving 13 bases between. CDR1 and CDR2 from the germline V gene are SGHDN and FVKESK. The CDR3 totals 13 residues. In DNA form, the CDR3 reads TGTGCCAGCAGCCGAGGTGGGGAGCGGACCCAGTACTTC. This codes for CASSRGGERTQYF.

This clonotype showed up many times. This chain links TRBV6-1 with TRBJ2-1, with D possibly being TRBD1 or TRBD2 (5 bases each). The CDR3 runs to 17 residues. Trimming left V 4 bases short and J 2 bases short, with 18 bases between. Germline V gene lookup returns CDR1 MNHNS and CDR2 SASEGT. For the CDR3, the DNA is TGTGCCAGCAGTGGACCCGGGGCTAGAACAACCTACAATGAGCAGTTCTTC. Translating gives CASSGPGARTTYNEQFF.

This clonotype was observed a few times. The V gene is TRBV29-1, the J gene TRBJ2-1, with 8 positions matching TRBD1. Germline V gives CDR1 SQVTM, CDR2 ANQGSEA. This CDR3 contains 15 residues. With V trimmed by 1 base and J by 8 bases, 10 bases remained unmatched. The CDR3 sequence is CSVEAFVGQADEQFF. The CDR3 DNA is TGCAGCGTTGAAGCTTTCGTGGGACAGGCGGATGAGCAGTTCTTC.

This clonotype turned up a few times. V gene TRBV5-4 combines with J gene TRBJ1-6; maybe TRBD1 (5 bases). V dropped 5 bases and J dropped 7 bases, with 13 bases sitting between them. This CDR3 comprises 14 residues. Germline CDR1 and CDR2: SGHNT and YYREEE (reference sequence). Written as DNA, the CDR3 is TGTGCCAGCAGTTATGACAGTTTCAATTCACCCCTCCACTTT. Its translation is CASSYDSFNSPLHF.

In nucleotides, the CDR3 is TGCGCCAGCCGGGACAGTTTGGGGGCCCAGTACTTC. Amino acid sequence: CASRDSLGAQYF. The chain is built from TRBV10-1 and TRBJ2-5; 7 bases are a match to TRBD1. CDR1 and CDR2 (germline): WNHNN, SYGVQD (reference sequence). The length of the CDR3 is 12 residues. J lost 9 bases, V lost 8 bases, and 9 bases had no gene match.

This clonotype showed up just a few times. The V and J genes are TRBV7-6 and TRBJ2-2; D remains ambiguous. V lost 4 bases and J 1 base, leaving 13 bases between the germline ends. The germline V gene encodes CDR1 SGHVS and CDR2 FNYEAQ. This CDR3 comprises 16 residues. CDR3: CASSSAGPQNTGELFF. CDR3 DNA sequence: TGTGCCAGCAGCTCGGCCGGGCCCCAGAACACCGGGGAGCTGTTTTTT.

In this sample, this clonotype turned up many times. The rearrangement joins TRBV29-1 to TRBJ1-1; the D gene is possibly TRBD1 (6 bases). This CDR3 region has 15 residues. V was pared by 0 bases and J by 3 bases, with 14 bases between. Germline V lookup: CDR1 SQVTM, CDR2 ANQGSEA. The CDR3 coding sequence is TGCAGCGTTGAAGATCTTCAGGGGTTGGACACTGAAGCTTTCTTT. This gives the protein CSVEDLQGLDTEAFF.

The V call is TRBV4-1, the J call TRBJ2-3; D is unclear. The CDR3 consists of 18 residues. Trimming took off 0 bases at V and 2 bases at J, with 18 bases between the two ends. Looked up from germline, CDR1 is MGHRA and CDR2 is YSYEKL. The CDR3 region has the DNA TGCGCCAGCAGCCAAGAGGAAGCGAGTATGGGGAACACAGATACGCAGTATTTT. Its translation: CASSQEEASMGNTDTQYF.

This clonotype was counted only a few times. The DNA for the CDR3 is TGTGCCAGCAGAGCAGACAGGCACATCTATGGCTACACCTTC. Its translation: CASRADRHIYGYTF. This chain uses TRBV2 with TRBJ1-2; perhaps TRBD1 as D (6 bases). Germline assignment: CDR1 SNHLY and CDR2 FYNNEI. The V gene lost 6 bases and the J gene lost 4 bases, with 15 bases spanning the gap. The CDR3 is 14 residues long.

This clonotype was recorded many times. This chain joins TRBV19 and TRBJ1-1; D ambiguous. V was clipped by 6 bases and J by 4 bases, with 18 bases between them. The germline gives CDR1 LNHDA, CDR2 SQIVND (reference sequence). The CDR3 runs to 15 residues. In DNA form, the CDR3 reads TGTGCCAGTAGCGACCCAGGAGGGTCGATCACTGAAGCTTTCTTT. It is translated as CASSDPGGSITEAFF.

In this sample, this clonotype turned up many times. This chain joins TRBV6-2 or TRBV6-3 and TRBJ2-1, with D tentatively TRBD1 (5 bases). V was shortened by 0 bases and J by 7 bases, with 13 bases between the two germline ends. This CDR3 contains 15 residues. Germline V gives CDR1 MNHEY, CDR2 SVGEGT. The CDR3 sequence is CASSYSWQGRNEQFF. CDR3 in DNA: TGTGCCAGCAGTTACTCTTGGCAGGGCAGGAATGAGCAGTTCTTC.

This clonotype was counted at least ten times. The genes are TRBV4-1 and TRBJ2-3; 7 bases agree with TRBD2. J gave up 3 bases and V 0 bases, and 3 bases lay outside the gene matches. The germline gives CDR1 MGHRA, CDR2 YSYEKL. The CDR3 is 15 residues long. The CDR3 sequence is CASSQDKGGTDTQYF. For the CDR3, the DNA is TGCGCCAGCAGCCAAGATAAGGGAGGGACAGATACGCAGTATTTT.

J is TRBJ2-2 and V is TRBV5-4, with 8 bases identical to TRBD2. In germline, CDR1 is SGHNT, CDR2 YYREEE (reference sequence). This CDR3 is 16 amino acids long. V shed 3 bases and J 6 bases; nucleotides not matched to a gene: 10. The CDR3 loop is CASSSAGSGVSGELFF. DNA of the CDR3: TGTGCCAGCAGCTCGGCTGGTAGCGGGGTCTCCGGGGAGCTGTTTTTT.

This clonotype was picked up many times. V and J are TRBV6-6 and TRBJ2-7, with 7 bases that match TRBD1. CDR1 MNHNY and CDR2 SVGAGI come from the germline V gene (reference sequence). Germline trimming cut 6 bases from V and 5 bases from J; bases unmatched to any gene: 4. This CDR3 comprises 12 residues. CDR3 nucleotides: TGTGCCAGCAGCCTGACAGGGAACGAGCAGTACGTC. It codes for CASSLTGNEQYV.

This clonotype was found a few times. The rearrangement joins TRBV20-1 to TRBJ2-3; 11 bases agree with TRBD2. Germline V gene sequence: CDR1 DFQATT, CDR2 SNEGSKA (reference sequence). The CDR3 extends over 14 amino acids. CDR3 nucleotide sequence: TGCAGCGCCCTGGAGCTAGCGGGAGGAGATACGCAGTATTTT. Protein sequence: CSALELAGGDTQYF.

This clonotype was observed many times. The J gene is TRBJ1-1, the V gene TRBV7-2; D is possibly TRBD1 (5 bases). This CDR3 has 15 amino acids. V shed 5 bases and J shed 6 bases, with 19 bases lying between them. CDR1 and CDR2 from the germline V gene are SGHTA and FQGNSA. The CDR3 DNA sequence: TGTGCCAGCAGCCCTTCGGGGGGAATTGGAGCTGAAGCTTTCTTT. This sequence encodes CASSPSGGIGAEAFF.

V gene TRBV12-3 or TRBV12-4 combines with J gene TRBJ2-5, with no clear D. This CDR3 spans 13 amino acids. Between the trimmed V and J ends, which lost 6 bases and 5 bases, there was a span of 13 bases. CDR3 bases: TGTGCCAGCAGACCCGACTCCCGGGAGACCCAGTACTTC. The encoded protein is CASRPDSRETQYF.